The sequence of this TCR beta chain was determined in a study of cytomegalovirus exposure and HLA in healthy donors. Broader study findings: That first-cohort TCR clusters tended to co-occur in the approximately 110 validation repertoires was found in a later analysis.

Per germline, CDR1 KGHSH and CDR2 LQKENI. This CDR3 is built from 14 residues. V gave up 3 bases and J gave up 4 bases; unmatched junction bases: 4. About this clone itself: Its target is not known.

Sequenced by immunoSEQ multiplex PCR; TCRdb stores in-frame clones only, minus some. Found here are some 110,000 clones, more than 75% of them singletons; the top ten hold around 5.1%. V gene TRBV18 combines with J gene TRBJ2-7, with 9 bases lining up with TRBD1. The source is a man aged 18 to 29 in good health and CMV-seronegative. The sequenced sample was PBMCs. CDR3 sequence reads: CASSPTDRGYEQYF. The DNA for the CDR3 is TGTGCCAGCTCACCTACGGACAGGGGATACGAGCAGTACTTC.